The source of this TCR beta chain is a study of blood T cell repertoires in COVID-19. Whole-study context: The study drew acute and convalescent COVID-19 samples from the United States, Italy and Spain. T cells, B-cell-depleted T cells, or PBMCs supplied cDNA or gDNA.

The CDR3 is made up of 13 amino acids. J was trimmed by 6 bases and V by 6 bases; bases with no gene match: 3. Germline-derived CDR1 and CDR2 are MNHEY and SMNVEV (reference sequence). Sequencing used immunoSEQ multiplex PCR; TCRdb keeps in-frame clones, though not all of them. The sample comprises around 400,000 clones, approximately 93% of which are singletons, and 0.7% to 0.95% rests with the top ten. Sequences were obtained from PBMCs or T cells enriched from blood (not recorded which). This receptor was identified in a woman between 40 and 50 years old who had been exposed to COVID-19. The V gene is TRBV27, the J gene TRBJ2-7; 12 nucleotides agree with TRBD2. Here the CDR3 reads CASRTSGSSEQYF. In DNA, the CDR3 is TGTGCCAGCAGGACTAGCGGGAGTAGCGAGCAGTACTTC.